One T cell receptor beta chain is described in this entry. The target antigen is unknown. The sample belongs to a study of shared clonotypes between healthy human individuals. Broader study findings: Memory subsets had estimated richness that was generally smaller than that of naive subsets. Clonotype sharing across a few donors was observed for around 5% of naive CD4 clonotypes. Relative to clonotypes present in all four donors, those not shared had lower generation probabilities.

The investigators split CD4+ cells into a CD45RA+ naive subset and a CD45RA-negative memory subset. Some clones are missing from TCRdb's copy, which holds only in-frame ones; the method was immunoSEQ multiplex PCR. This table holds roughly 2 million clones, around 95% found once. The receptor's source is a man younger than 35 in good health. Sequenced input: naive CD4+ T cells sorted from blood. Documented subset: CD45RA+ positively selected.

In DNA, the CDR3 is TGTGCCAGCAGCTTGTGGGGGAATCAAGAGACCCAGTACTTC. It yields the protein CASSLWGNQETQYF. The genes are TRBV5-6 and TRBJ2-5; D might be TRBD1 or TRBD2, each matching 5 bases. Trimming took 1 base from V and 2 from J, leaving 9 bases between them. The CDR3 sequence is 14 residues long. Germline V gene sequence: CDR1 SGHDT, CDR2 YYEEEE.